This T cell receptor beta chain was recorded in a study of regulatory T cells in long-lasting Graves disease (dated by TCRdb to the early 2020s). In terms of the full investigation: To count as having persistent Graves' disease, a patient had to have received antithyroid drug treatment for over 5 years with TSH receptor autoantibodies remaining persistently positive. Patients with persistent Graves' disease were compared with patients with newly diagnosed Graves' disease using TCR sequencing and RNA sequencing of peripheral blood. On average, persistent Graves' disease patients in the clinical cohort had been on antithyroid drugs for approximately ten years. A total of 33 samples were covered by TCR sequencing, comprising roughly 13 persistent and around 20 newly diagnosed Graves' disease patients. The study was conducted in China and was registered as a clinical trial.

Results the study describes overall, beyond this receptor: The study examined only peripheral blood because the primary lesion, thyroid tissue, could not be accessed. Lower TCR Shannon entropy and fewer highly expanded clones were observed in persistent Graves' disease patients than in newly diagnosed patients, which suggested clonal expansion. Only the TCR beta chain was sequenced and analyzed. TRBV28, TRBJ1-2 and TRBJ2-5 were preferentially used in persistent disease, while TRBV20-1 and TRBJ2-1 were favored in newly diagnosed disease. A larger number of public clonotypes was shared among persistent patients (around 2,500) than among newly diagnosed patients (approximately 930). As a limitation, the authors acknowledged that the small sample size may reduce accuracy.

This clonotype has a count of ten or more. Its binding antigen is unknown. Per-base qualities were not stored, and no clone one base away is much larger. In the paper's terms, the time point label means: persistent/refractory GD, antithyroid drugs over 5 years with positive TRAb. For both TCR sequencing and RNA sequencing, RNA was extracted from PBMCs using TRIzol. The diagnosis of Graves' disease followed American Thyroid Association guidelines. Patients were recruited from an endocrinology department in Xi'an, China. Each patient gave around 9.2 milliliters of peripheral blood, collected in an EDTA anticoagulant tube. PBMCs were isolated by Ficoll Paque Plus density gradient separation without further T cell sorting. An Agilent 2100 Bioanalyzer and agarose gel were used to check RNA quality, and a NanoDrop 2000 was used to measure RNA concentration. The germline V gene specifies SGHTA as CDR1 and FQGNSA as CDR2. Trimming removed 5 bases from V and 3 bases from J, leaving 17 bases between the germline ends. There are 15 amino acids in the CDR3, from cysteine to phenylalanine inclusive. The entry retains the CDR3 DNA only, 45 bases that are in frame from base 1.

Library preparation used multiplex PCR. The data were produced on an Illumina HiSeq 4000. To build TCR beta libraries, CDR3 regions were amplified by Arm-PCR using iRepertoire HTBI primers. PCR products were gel purified before sequencing. From the authors' description of their analysis: Gene usage analysis of CDR3 amino acid clonotypes used the 62 TRBV and about 15 TRBJ segments found across samples. COPE and FqMerger were used to merge the filtered high-quality paired reads into contigs. BLAST was used to align contigs to IMGT TRBV, TRBD and TRBJ reference genes, and CDR3 was defined according to IMGT. Any clonotype with a frequency above 0.1% was classified as a highly expanded clone. Shannon entropy served as the measure of repertoire diversity, while the Gini coefficient captured V-J evenness. Clonotypes shared by more than one individual were considered public. In TCRdb, the public reads were trimmed at Q25 with fastp and aligned with MiXCR, with productive beta chains retained. One record per CDR3 amino acid sequence lists the most common genes and DNA. The V and J calls and clone size are TCRdb's, not the authors'. Here the sample has approximately 500,000 distinct CDR3 sequences; about 22% occur a single time. The biggest ten clones account for roughly 6.9% of the sample.

The chain was built from TRBV7-2 and TRBJ2-7; the D gene is possibly TRBD2, with 6 bases matching. Here the sequenced sample was peripheral blood mononuclear cells (PBMCs), taken when the disease was refractory, from a patient treated with antithyroid drugs. The receptor was isolated from a female donor with Graves disease. The CDR3 reads CASSPLTSRNYEQYF. The DNA is as follows: TGTGCCAGCAGCCCGCTAACTAGCAGAAACTACGAGCAGTACTTC.